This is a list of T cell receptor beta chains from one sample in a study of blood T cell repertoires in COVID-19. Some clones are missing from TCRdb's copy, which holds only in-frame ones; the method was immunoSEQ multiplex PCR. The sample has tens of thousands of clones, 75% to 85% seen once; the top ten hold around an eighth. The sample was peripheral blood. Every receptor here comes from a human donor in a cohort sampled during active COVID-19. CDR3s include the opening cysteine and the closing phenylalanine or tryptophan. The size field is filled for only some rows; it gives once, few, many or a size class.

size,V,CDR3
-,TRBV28,CASSWIGGAHAYEQYF
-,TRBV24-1,CATSDPTGPLRGYTF
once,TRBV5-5,CASSSRQGEETQYF
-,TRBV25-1,CASRGLLTDTQYF
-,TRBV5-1,CASSDSSGANVLTF
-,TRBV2,CASRLAAGRGNTGELFF
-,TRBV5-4,CASSLGRREKLFF
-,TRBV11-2,CASSFGQGVWNEQFF
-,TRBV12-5,CASGLDGLGTEAFF
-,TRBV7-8,CASSPRQGLMNTEAFF
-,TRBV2,CASTKGGGRGEQFF
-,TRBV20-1,CSASPIPISGNTIYF
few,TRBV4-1,CASSLTGGSRVYEQYF
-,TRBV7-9,CASSISGSTDTQYF
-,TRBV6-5,CASMDRNTGELFF
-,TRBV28,CASSLPSGGSYEQYF
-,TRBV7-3,CASSLNQGDTEAFF
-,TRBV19,CASSIRVDYGYTF
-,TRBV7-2,CASSLSLSSYNEQFF
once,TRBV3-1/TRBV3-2,CASSQDSEKLFF
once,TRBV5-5,CASSSPFRGKAGANVLTF
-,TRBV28,CASSSPGQNTEAFF
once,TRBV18,CASSPPARGDTQYF
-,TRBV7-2,CASSQQTGLEAFF
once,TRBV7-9,CASSPLGVYGYTF
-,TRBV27,CASPVAGLASTDTQYF
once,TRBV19,CASSIDTGSNSYEQYF
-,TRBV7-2,CASSRTQTRGTEAFF
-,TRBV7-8,CASSLRTGGAKNIQYF
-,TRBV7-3,CASSPLAVTSTDTQYF
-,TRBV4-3,CASSQSTSPWYEQFF
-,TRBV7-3,CASSPRKARTPGANVLTF
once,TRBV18,CASSGTQGDYGYTF
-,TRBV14,CASSQSIGGRLVYGYTF
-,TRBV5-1,CASSLVWDSANTGELFF